The rows below give T cell receptor beta chains drawn from one sample of a study of metastatic and nonmetastatic thyroid tumors. With MiXCR, TCRdb called clones anew from the PCR reads. Among about 39,000 clones listed, 18% were seen once. The specimen sequenced was tumor tissue. The receptors were gathered from a female donor with papillary thyroid cancer or a benign thyroid nodule (not recorded which). Some clones in this sample may be carry-over from other donors' samples. The CDR3 runs from the conserved cysteine through the conserved F or W. A D gene is named only where the DNA matches it firmly. Some rows mark clone size as missing; the rest say once, few, many or name a class of expanded clone.

>TRBV24-1|many|.|TRBJ1-1
CATVGGAEDTEAFF
TGTGCCACCGTTGGGGGGGCTGAGGACACTGAAGCTTTCTTT
>TRBV5-1|many|.|TRBJ2-2
CASSLGHLGSGELFF
TGCGCCAGCAGCTTAGGACATCTGGGGTCAGGGGAGCTGTTTTTT
>TRBV6-1|many|.|TRBJ1-1
CATAFVNTEAFF
TGTGCCACCGCGTTTGTGAACACTGAAGCTTTCTTT
>TRBV6-2/TRBV6-3|.|.|TRBJ1-5
CAISYISSNQPQHF
TGTGCCATTAGTTACATCAGTAGCAATCAGCCCCAGCATTTT
>TRBV6-2/TRBV6-3|few|TRBD2|TRBJ2-7
CASTPLGLAVNEQYF
TGTGCCAGCACCCCACTCGGACTAGCTGTAAACGAGCAGTACTTC
>TRBV12-3/TRBV12-4|.|TRBD1|TRBJ2-7
CASSHKLTGDYEQYF
TGTGCCAGCAGCCATAAACTGACAGGGGACTACGAGCAGTACTTC
>TRBV18|.|TRBD1|TRBJ1-5
CASSSEGAEPQHF
TGTGCCAGCTCATCAGAGGGGGCAGAGCCCCAGCATTTT
>TRBV20-1|.|TRBD2|TRBJ2-7
CSASQPSGSGEQYF
TGCAGTGCTAGTCAGCCTAGCGGGAGTGGTGAGCAGTACTTC
>TRBV10-1|many|.|TRBJ2-7
CASSRSSGPSYEQYF
TGCGCCAGCAGTCGGTCCAGCGGACCTTCCTACGAGCAGTACTTC
>TRBV7-2|.|TRBD1|TRBJ1-2
CASSFSSGTAHGYTF
TGTGCCAGCAGCTTCTCCTCCGGGACAGCCCATGGCTACACCTTC
>TRBV20-1|.|TRBD1|TRBJ2-5
CSARRIQGWETQYF
TGCAGTGCTAGACGAATACAGGGGTGGGAGACCCAGTACTTC
>TRBV6-1|.|TRBD1|TRBJ2-6
CASTLQGDCANVLTF
TGTGCCAGCACCCTCCAGGGGGATTGTGCCAACGTCCTGACTTTC
>TRBV5-1|many|TRBD1|TRBJ2-3
CASSTPTGVADTQYF
TGCGCCAGCAGCACCCCGACAGGGGTCGCAGATACGCAGTATTTT
>TRBV28|many|TRBD1|TRBJ2-7
CASTGTASRTLEQYF
TGTGCCAGCACCGGGACAGCCAGCAGGACTCTCGAGCAGTACTTC
>TRBV6-6|.|.|TRBJ2-2
CASSYAAGANTVELFF
TGCGCCAGCAGTTACGCCGCGGGCGCGAACACCGTGGAGCTGTTTTTT
>TRBV7-9|.|.|TRBJ1-1
CASRPSLAGTEDFF
TGTGCCAGCAGACCTAGCCTCGCGGGGACTGAAGATTTCTTT
>TRBV7-3|many|.|TRBJ2-3
CASSYGTSDTQYF
TGTGCCAGCAGCTATGGGACCTCTGATACGCAGTATTTT
>TRBV20-1|many|.|TRBJ2-1
CSAPNPSSYNEQFF
TGCAGTGCCCCGAATCCTAGCTCCTACAATGAGCAGTTCTTC
>TRBV3-1|many|.|TRBJ2-7
CASSQSLVGDEQYF
TGTGCCAGCAGCCAAAGCCTTGTCGGAGACGAGCAGTACTTC
>TRBV24-1|.|TRBD2|TRBJ2-3
CASSDLGLAYTSSTDTQYF
TGTGCCAGCAGTGATTTGGGACTAGCGTATACCTCTAGCACAGATACGCAGTATTTT
>TRBV4-2|many|.|TRBJ2-2
CASKSLRGASPGELFF
TGTGCCAGCAAAAGCCTGAGGGGGGCCTCGCCCGGGGAGCTGTTTTTT
>TRBV28|few|.|TRBJ1-1
CASRLGTENTEAFF
TGTGCCAGCAGACTTGGAACGGAGAACACTGAAGCTTTCTTT
>TRBV20-1|many|TRBD1|TRBJ2-7
CSARRSQTGDEQYF
TGCAGTGCTCGAAGGAGCCAGACAGGGGACGAGCAGTACTTC
>TRBV28|few|.|TRBJ1-1
CASSSDQGANTEAFF
TGTGCCAGCAGCTCAGACCAGGGAGCGAACACTGAAGCTTTCTTT
>TRBV3-1|.|TRBD1|TRBJ1-6
CASSRDRFGSPLHF
TGTGCCAGCAGCCGGGACAGGTTTGGCTCACCCCTCCACTTT
>TRBV10-2|medium-sized|.|TRBJ1-2
CASSEGGLNYGYTF
TGCGCCAGCAGTGAGGGCGGCCTTAACTATGGCTACACCTTC
>TRBV30|.|.|TRBJ1-5
CAWSTGLSNQPQHF
TGTGCCTGGAGTACTGGGCTAAGCAATCAGCCCCAGCATTTT
>TRBV20-1|many|.|TRBJ2-5
CSASSYLPRKTQYF
TGCAGTGCTAGTTCCTACCTCCCCAGGAAGACCCAGTACTTC
>TRBV5-5|many|TRBD2|TRBJ2-1
CASSLISGGYNEQFF
TGTGCCAGCAGCTTGATAAGCGGGGGTTACAATGAGCAGTTCTTC
>TRBV5-4|many|TRBD2|TRBJ2-1
CASSDPSGSNEQFF
TGTGCCAGCAGTGACCCGAGCGGGAGCAATGAGCAGTTCTTC
>TRBV7-9|.|.|TRBJ1-6
CASGVDLSPLHF
TGTGCCAGCGGCGTGGATCTTTCACCCCTCCACTTT
>TRBV4-1|.|TRBD1|TRBJ2-5
CASSQLTGLETQYF
TGCGCCAGCAGCCAGTTGACAGGGTTGGAGACCCAGTACTTC
>TRBV7-9|many|TRBD1|TRBJ2-7
CASSLSRGQGRYAYEQYF
TGTGCCAGCAGCTTATCCCGGGGACAGGGCAGATACGCCTACGAGCAGTACTTC
>TRBV5-1|many|.|TRBJ1-6
CASSLGPGSPLHF
TGCGCCAGCAGCTTGGGCCCGGGTTCCCCCCTCCACTTT
>TRBV4-2|many|.|TRBJ1-6
CASSQGGLGGADSPLHF
TGTGCCAGCAGCCAAGGGGGTCTAGGGGGGGCCGATTCACCCCTCCACTTT
>TRBV7-2|many|TRBD2|TRBJ2-7
CASSLASGGAGGYEQYF
TGTGCCAGCAGCTTAGCTAGCGGGGGGGCTGGTGGGTACGAGCAGTACTTC
>TRBV20-1|many|TRBD1|TRBJ1-1
CSARPGGTRNTEAFF
TGCAGTGCTCGCCCAGGGGGCACGAGAAACACTGAAGCTTTCTTT
>TRBV18|.|TRBD1|TRBJ2-3
CASSRTGSSGTDTQYF
TGTGCCAGCTCAAGGACAGGGTCTTCGGGCACAGATACGCAGTATTTT
>TRBV3-1|.|.|TRBJ2-1
CASSRWEPEAYNEQFF
TGTGCCAGCAGCCGATGGGAACCAGAAGCCTACAATGAGCAGTTCTTC
>TRBV27|.|.|TRBJ2-6
CASSFQMTAISGANVLTF
TGTGCCAGCAGTTTTCAGATGACAGCGATATCCGGGGCCAACGTCCTGACTTTC
>TRBV5-1|many|.|TRBJ2-3
CASSNNQADTQYF
TGCGCCAGCAGCAATAACCAGGCGGATACGCAGTATTTT
>TRBV5-1|many|TRBD1|TRBJ2-2
CASSFQGQLTGELFF
TGCGCCAGCAGCTTCCAGGGACAGCTAACCGGGGAGCTGTTTTTT
>TRBV27|few|TRBD2|TRBJ2-4
CARTGGGGNKNIKYF
TGTGCCAGAACAGGCGGGGGGGGGAACAAAAACATTAAGTACTTC
>TRBV19|many|.|TRBJ2-7
CASKAESIAYEQYF
TGTGCCAGTAAGGCGGAGTCCATTGCCTACGAGCAGTACTTC
>TRBV30|.|TRBD1|TRBJ1-3
CAWSVETGGGNTIYF
TGTGCCTGGAGTGTTGAGACAGGGGGAGGAAACACCATATATTTT